The 2 T cell receptor beta chains listed next were all sequenced from one sample in a study of Ad26.COV2.S vaccination and SARS-CoV-2 variants (dated by TCRdb to the early 2020s). Library prep was done by the immunoSEQ multiplex PCR assay. TCRdb provides this immuneACCESS table in a form limited to in-frame rearrangements. Some clones are lacking; in checked studies, under half of them reflect an unresolved V gene, and why the rest are absent is not known. In this sample the table shows more than 300,000 clones, about 85% of which occur a single time. The ten largest clonotypes hold 6.4% of the sample. This sample's treatment or condition label indicates: around 19 received Ad26.COV2.S at low or high dose, single or two shots; about 5 received placebo; per-sample allocation not given. Repertoires of vaccine and placebo recipients were sequenced from samples collected on day 63 after the first injection.

This specimen was peripheral blood, taken in a trial of Ad26.COV2.S vaccine versus placebo. The receptor source for this set is a person between 18 and 59 years old who received the Ad26.COV2.S COVID-19 vaccine or a placebo.

The gene calls are TRBV7-9 and TRBJ2-1; D may correspond to TRBD1 or TRBD2 (5 bases each). V was pared by 5 bases and J by 3 bases, with 26 bases between. Germline CDR1 is SEHNR and CDR2 is FQNEAQ (reference sequence). CDR3 size: 19 residues. In DNA, the CDR3 is TGTGCCAGCAGCCCCGGGACGCCAAGGGCGGGCGGATTCTACAATGAGCAGTTCTTC. Amino acid sequence: CASSPGTPRAGGFYNEQFF.

The rearrangement uses TRBV6-6 and TRBJ2-1; TRBD2 is a possible D gene (7 bases). Germline V gene lookup returns CDR1 MNHNY and CDR2 SVGAGI (reference sequence). Trimming left V 8 bases short and J 6 bases short, with 20 bases between. The CDR3 runs to 15 residues. CDR3 bases: TGTGCCAGCTTTCTAGGGGGGGGTGGTCTCAATGAGCAGTTCTTC. Its translation is CASFLGGGGLNEQFF.